The T cell receptor beta chain under discussion was sequenced for a study of blood T cell repertoires in COVID-19. The protocol was immunoSEQ multiplex PCR, while the TCRdb copy is restricted to in-frame clones and leaves out a portion. The sample has about 42,000 clones, 60% to 80% seen once. The ends were cut back, 1 base at V and 5 bases at J, with 9 bases in the middle. Looked up from germline, CDR1 is SEHNR and CDR2 is FQNEAQ (reference sequence). The CDR3 contains 14 residues. This clone showed up just once. This receptor was identified in a woman aged 80 or over with acute or convalescent COVID-19. The specimen was peripheral blood. The rearrangement links TRBV7-9 to TRBJ2-1; D unresolved. The CDR3 loop reads CASSLGFRDNEQFF. The CDR3 DNA reads TGTGCCAGCAGCTTAGGTTTCCGCGACAATGAGCAGTTCTTC.